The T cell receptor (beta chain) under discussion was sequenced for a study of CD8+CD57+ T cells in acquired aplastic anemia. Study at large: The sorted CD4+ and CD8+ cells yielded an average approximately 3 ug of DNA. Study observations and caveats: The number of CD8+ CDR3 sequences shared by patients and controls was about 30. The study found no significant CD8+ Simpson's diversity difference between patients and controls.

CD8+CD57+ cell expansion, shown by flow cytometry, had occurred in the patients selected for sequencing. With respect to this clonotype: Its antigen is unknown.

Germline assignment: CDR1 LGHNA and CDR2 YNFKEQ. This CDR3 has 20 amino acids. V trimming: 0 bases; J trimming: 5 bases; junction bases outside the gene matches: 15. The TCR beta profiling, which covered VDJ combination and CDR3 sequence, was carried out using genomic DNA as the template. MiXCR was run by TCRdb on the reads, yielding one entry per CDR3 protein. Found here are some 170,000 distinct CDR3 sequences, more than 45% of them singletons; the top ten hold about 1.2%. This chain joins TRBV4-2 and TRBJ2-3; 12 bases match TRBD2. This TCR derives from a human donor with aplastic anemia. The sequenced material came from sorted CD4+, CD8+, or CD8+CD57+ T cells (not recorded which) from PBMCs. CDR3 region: CASSQDPGRLAGAAGDTQYF. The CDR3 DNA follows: TGTGCCAGCAGCCAAGATCCGGGCCGACTAGCGGGGGCCGCGGGAGATACGCAGTATTTT.